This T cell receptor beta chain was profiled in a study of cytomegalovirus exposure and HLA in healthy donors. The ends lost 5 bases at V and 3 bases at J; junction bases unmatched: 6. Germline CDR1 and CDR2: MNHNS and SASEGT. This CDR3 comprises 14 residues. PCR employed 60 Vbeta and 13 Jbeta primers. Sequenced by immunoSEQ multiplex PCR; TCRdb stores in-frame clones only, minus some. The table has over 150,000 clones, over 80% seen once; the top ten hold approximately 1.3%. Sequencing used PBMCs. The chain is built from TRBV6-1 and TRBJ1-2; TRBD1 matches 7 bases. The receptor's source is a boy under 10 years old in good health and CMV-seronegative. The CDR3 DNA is TGTGCCAGCAGTAAGGCCGGGACAGACTATGGCTACACCTTC. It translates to CASSKAGTDYGYTF.